These T cell receptor beta chains were read from a single sample in a study of blood T cells in healthy people across ages. TCRdb used MiXCR to reprocess the 5' RACE reads, holding one entry per CDR3 protein. Here the sample spans roughly 800,000 distinct CDR3 sequences, roughly 50% being singletons. The sequencing input was blood. The receptor set was obtained from an older man in good health. The CDR3 runs from the conserved cysteine through the conserved F or W. D genes are given only for firm matches. Clone size appears in some rows only: once, few, many, or a class for an expanded clone.

D: TRBD1; size: .; V: TRBV3-1; J: TRBJ2-7; DNA: TGTGCCAGCAGCCAAGTCCCGGGACAGGATCCGTACGAGCAGTACTTC; CDR3: CASSQVPGQDPYEQYF
D: TRBD1; size: .; V: TRBV5-1; J: TRBJ2-1; DNA: TGCGCCAGCAGCTCTAGGACAGGTTCCAATGAGCAGTTCTTC; CDR3: CASSSRTGSNEQFF
D: .; size: .; V: TRBV7-8; J: TRBJ2-7; DNA: TGTGCCAGCAGCTCCGGGGGCGGGGTCAGTGAGCAGTACTTC; CDR3: CASSSGGGVSEQYF
D: .; size: few; V: TRBV28; J: TRBJ1-2; DNA: TGTGCCAGCAGTTTACCCGCGAGCTATGGCTACACCTTC; CDR3: CASSLPASYGYTF
D: TRBD2; size: .; V: TRBV3-1; J: TRBJ2-3; DNA: TGTGCCAGCAGCCCGCTTCCGGCGGGAGACCAGGGCAGATACGCGTATTTT; CDR3: CASSPLPAGDQGRYAYF
D: .; size: .; V: TRBV9; J: TRBJ2-7; DNA: TGTGCCAGCAGCGTGGCGGGAAGCGACGAGCAGTACTTC; CDR3: CASSVAGSDEQYF
D: .; size: .; V: TRBV7-9; J: TRBJ2-3; DNA: TGTGCCAGCAGCCTACCGAGCATAGATACGCAGTATTTT; CDR3: CASSLPSIDTQYF
D: TRBD2; size: few; V: TRBV12-3/TRBV12-4; J: TRBJ2-1; DNA: TGTGCCAGCAGCAGAGCGGGAGGGTTCAATGAGCAGTTCTTC; CDR3: CASSRAGGFNEQFF
D: TRBD2; size: few; V: TRBV7-2; J: TRBJ2-5; DNA: TGTGCCAGCAGCGGCGCGGGAGGGCCCCGGGAGACCCAGTACTTC; CDR3: CASSGAGGPRETQYF
D: .; size: once; V: TRBV20-1; J: TRBJ2-7; DNA: TGCAGTGCTATGGTACTCTCCTACAATGAGCAGTACTTC; CDR3: CSAMVLSYNEQYF
D: .; size: .; V: TRBV21-1; J: TRBJ2-4; DNA: TGTGCCAGCAGCAAAAGAGATACTAGCGGGAAACCGGTACCAGATAAGGGAGAGCAGTACTTC; CDR3: CASSKRDTSGKPVPDKGEQYF
D: .; size: .; V: TRBV14; J: TRBJ2-7; DNA: TGTGCCAGCAGCCTCAGGGGCCGGTTCTACGAGCAGTACTTC; CDR3: CASSLRGRFYEQYF
D: TRBD2; size: .; V: TRBV18; J: TRBJ2-1; DNA: TGTGCCAGCTCACCAAGGCTAGCGGGAGTTCACAATGAGCAGTTCTTC; CDR3: CASSPRLAGVHNEQFF
D: .; size: .; V: TRBV3-1; J: TRBJ2-5; DNA: TGTGCCAGCAGCCAAGATGGAGGTGGTACTGGGGGGCAGTACTTC; CDR3: CASSQDGGGTGGQYF
D: TRBD2; size: once; V: TRBV20-1; J: TRBJ2-1; DNA: TGCAGTGCTGCCCTCATAGCGGGGGGCGATTACAATGAGCAGTTCTTC; CDR3: CSAALIAGGDYNEQFF
D: .; size: .; V: TRBV3-1; J: TRBJ2-4; DNA: TGTGCCAGCAGCCAAGAATGGGCCCATGGGGTCAAAAACATTCAGTACTTC; CDR3: CASSQEWAHGVKNIQYF
D: .; size: few; V: TRBV10-3; J: TRBJ2-3; DNA: TGTGCCATCAGAGGCAGCACAGATACGCAGTATTTT; CDR3: CAIRGSTDTQYF
D: TRBD2; size: few; V: TRBV4-2; J: TRBJ2-1; DNA: TGTGCCAGCAGCCGAGTCACAACCGGGACTAGCGGCAATGAGCAGTTCTTC; CDR3: CASSRVTTGTSGNEQFF
D: .; size: .; V: TRBV24-1; J: TRBJ1-1; DNA: TGTGCCACCAGAGAACGGTTGAACACTGAAGCTTTCTTT; CDR3: CATRERLNTEAFF
D: .; size: .; V: TRBV9; J: TRBJ2-5; DNA: TGTGCCAGCAGCGTAGGGGGGCCTGGGGAGACCCAGTACTTC; CDR3: CASSVGGPGETQYF
D: .; size: .; V: TRBV18; J: TRBJ2-1; DNA: TGTGCCAGCTCACAAGGACTAAACAATGAGCAGTTCTTC; CDR3: CASSQGLNNEQFF
D: .; size: .; V: TRBV7-6; J: TRBJ2-3; DNA: TGTGCCAGCAGCCCCTCGACAGCGGGCAGCACAGATACGCAGTATTTT; CDR3: CASSPSTAGSTDTQYF
D: TRBD2; size: many; V: TRBV14; J: TRBJ2-3; DNA: TGTGCCAGCAGCCAAGGATCGGCGGGAGGTTTGCACAGATACGCGTATTTT; CDR3: CASSQGSAGGLHRYAYF
D: .; size: .; V: TRBV29-1; J: TRBJ2-3; DNA: TGCAGCGTTGACCCGACAGTGGACAGATACGCGTATTTT; CDR3: CSVDPTVDRYAYF
D: .; size: .; V: TRBV20-1; J: TRBJ2-5; DNA: TGCAGTGCTAGCCAGGGGCTGGGTGAGACCCAGTACTTC; CDR3: CSASQGLGETQYF
D: .; size: many; V: TRBV14; J: TRBJ1-2; DNA: TGTGCCAGCAGCCAGGAGGAAACCTATGGCTACACCTTC; CDR3: CASSQEETYGYTF
D: .; size: .; V: TRBV6-1; J: TRBJ1-2; DNA: TGTGCCAGCAGTGAAACGGGGGGCCATGGCTACACCTTC; CDR3: CASSETGGHGYTF
D: .; size: many; V: TRBV29-1; J: TRBJ2-7; DNA: TGCAGCGTTGGGGGCGGCTACGAGCAGTACTTC; CDR3: CSVGGGYEQYF
D: TRBD2; size: .; V: TRBV7-3; J: TRBJ2-5; DNA: TGTGCCAGCAGCTTAAGCAGCGGGACTCAAGAGACCCAGTACTTC; CDR3: CASSLSSGTQETQYF
D: .; size: .; V: TRBV18; J: TRBJ1-1; DNA: TGTGCCAGCTTAGCCGGGGCAACTGAAGCTTTCTTT; CDR3: CASLAGATEAFF
D: TRBD2; size: .; V: TRBV20-1; J: TRBJ2-2; DNA: TGCAGTGCTAGAGAAGGGACTACCCTGAACACCGGGGAGCTGTTTTTT; CDR3: CSAREGTTLNTGELFF
D: TRBD2; size: many; V: TRBV29-1; J: TRBJ2-3; DNA: TGCAGCGTTGTAGCGGGAGCAGATACGCAGTATTTT; CDR3: CSVVAGADTQYF
D: .; size: few; V: TRBV20-1; J: TRBJ1-6; DNA: TGCAGTGCTAGAGCAGGGACGGTAAATAATTCACCCCTCCACTTT; CDR3: CSARAGTVNNSPLHF
D: .; size: few; V: TRBV20-1; J: TRBJ2-5; DNA: TGCAGTGCTAGAGATCGGGGCAGGCCCCAGGAGACCCAGTACTTC; CDR3: CSARDRGRPQETQYF
D: TRBD2; size: .; V: TRBV6-2/TRBV6-3; J: TRBJ2-7; DNA: TGTGCCAGCAGGCTCTCACTAGCGGGAGGGCCCAGGTCCATCTACGAGCAGTACTTC; CDR3: CASRLSLAGGPRSIYEQYF
D: TRBD2; size: .; V: TRBV5-1; J: TRBJ2-6; DNA: TGCGCCAGCAGCTTGTTGCGACCGGGAGGGACTGGGGCCAACGTCCTGACTTTC; CDR3: CASSLLRPGGTGANVLTF
D: .; size: .; V: TRBV20-1; J: TRBJ2-7; DNA: TGCAGTGCTAGAGATAAGAGGGTCGACGAGCAGTACTTC; CDR3: CSARDKRVDEQYF
D: .; size: .; V: TRBV13; J: TRBJ2-1; DNA: TGTGCCAGCAGCTTAGTAGGGATCGATGAGCAGTTCTTC; CDR3: CASSLVGIDEQFF
D: TRBD1; size: .; V: TRBV6-5; J: TRBJ1-1; DNA: TGTGCCAGCAGTCAACGACAGGGAGGAAACACTGAAGCTTTCTTT; CDR3: CASSQRQGGNTEAFF
D: TRBD2; size: .; V: TRBV11-2; J: TRBJ2-1; DNA: TGTGCCAGCAGATTAGCGGGAAAAAGGTACAATGAGCAGTTCTTC; CDR3: CASRLAGKRYNEQFF
D: .; size: few; V: TRBV3-1; J: TRBJ2-7; DNA: TGTGCCAGCACCATCCAGGGCCAACGAGAATACGAGCAGTACTTC; CDR3: CASTIQGQREYEQYF
D: .; size: .; V: TRBV6-4; J: TRBJ2-1; DNA: TGTGCCAGCAGTGTACTAGGGGTGGGAGTGAATGAGCAGTTCTTC; CDR3: CASSVLGVGVNEQFF
D: .; size: .; V: TRBV4-1; J: TRBJ1-2; DNA: TGCGCCAGCAGCTCCCGGGACGGAAACTATGGCTACACCTTC; CDR3: CASSSRDGNYGYTF
D: .; size: .; V: TRBV20-1; J: TRBJ2-1; DNA: TGCAGTGCTAGAGATTCTGGGGACGGCGAGCAGTTCTTC; CDR3: CSARDSGDGEQFF
D: TRBD2; size: .; V: TRBV11-1; J: TRBJ2-5; DNA: TGTGCCAGCAGCCCTAGACTAGCGGGAGTGATAGAGACCCAGTACTTC; CDR3: CASSPRLAGVIETQYF
D: .; size: .; V: TRBV6-5; J: TRBJ2-7; DNA: TGTGCCAGCAGTTACCATGGACCCTCCTACGAGCAGTACTTC; CDR3: CASSYHGPSYEQYF
D: TRBD2; size: .; V: TRBV6-1; J: TRBJ2-5; DNA: TGTGCCAGCAGCACTAGCGGGAGGGCCGACGAGACCCAGTACTTC; CDR3: CASSTSGRADETQYF
D: .; size: .; V: TRBV7-8; J: TRBJ2-7; DNA: TGTGCCAGCAGCTTAGACCTCGGTAAAGAGCAGTACTTC; CDR3: CASSLDLGKEQYF
D: .; size: few; V: TRBV7-2; J: TRBJ1-2; DNA: TGTGCCAGCAGCCGAGGGGAGGGCGGGACCTATGGCTACACCTTC; CDR3: CASSRGEGGTYGYTF
D: TRBD1; size: .; V: TRBV7-9; J: TRBJ1-2; DNA: TGTGCCAGCAGCTTAGCTGTAATAGCCAGGGGGAGCGGCTATGGCTACACCTTC; CDR3: CASSLAVIARGSGYGYTF
D: .; size: .; V: TRBV5-4; J: TRBJ1-1; DNA: TGTGCCAGCAGCTTGGGGGGAAACCTGAACACCGAAGCTTTCTTT; CDR3: CASSLGGNLNTEAFF
D: .; size: .; V: TRBV9; J: TRBJ2-5; DNA: TGTGCCAGCAGCGTAGCTAATCGAGGTTGGGAGACCCAGTACTTC; CDR3: CASSVANRGWETQYF
D: .; size: few; V: TRBV27; J: TRBJ2-5; DNA: TGTGCCAGCAGCCCCCAGGGTAGAGGTTCTGAGACCCAGTACTTC; CDR3: CASSPQGRGSETQYF
D: .; size: few; V: TRBV28; J: TRBJ1-5; DNA: TGTGCCAGCCGCGACAGGCTCGCCAATCAGCCCCAGCATTTT; CDR3: CASRDRLANQPQHF
D: .; size: .; V: TRBV7-2; J: TRBJ2-5; DNA: TGTGCCAGCAGCTCCAGCGGTGACCAAGAGACCCAGTACTTC; CDR3: CASSSSGDQETQYF
D: .; size: few; V: TRBV3-1; J: TRBJ1-1; DNA: TGTGCCAGCAGCCAAGGGATGATGAACACTGAAGCTTTCTTT; CDR3: CASSQGMMNTEAFF
D: .; size: .; V: TRBV6-5; J: TRBJ2-2; DNA: TGTGCCAGCCGAACGACAGCGAACACCGGGGAGCTGTTTTTT; CDR3: CASRTTANTGELFF
D: .; size: .; V: TRBV2; J: TRBJ1-5; DNA: TGTGCCAGCAGTGCTCGACAGACTTATCAGCCCCAGCATTTT; CDR3: CASSARQTYQPQHF
D: .; size: few; V: TRBV7-8; J: TRBJ1-1; DNA: TGTGCCAGCAGCTTCGACAGCACTGAAGCTTTCTTT; CDR3: CASSFDSTEAFF
D: .; size: .; V: TRBV12-3/TRBV12-4; J: TRBJ2-7; DNA: TGTGCCAGCAGTTCCGGAACCCACGAAATAAGCGTGTACAATGAGCAGTACTTC; CDR3: CASSSGTHEISVYNEQYF